This entry is about one TCR beta chain. What it binds is not known. This record belongs to a study of response to subunit inactivated influenza vaccine. General study findings and limits: Each seasonal influenza vaccination recruits few new T cells, the authors suggested.

TCRdb re-called the RT-PCR reads through MiXCR, storing one row per CDR3 protein. The sample carries fewer than 750,000 distinct CDR3 sequences, 14% recorded once. Germline CDR1 reads LGHDT; CDR2 reads YNNKEL (reference sequence). The CDR3 runs to 19 residues. V dropped 11 bases and J dropped 5; count of bases not matched to a gene: 17. The receptor was isolated from a man aged 50 to 59 who received an inactivated influenza vaccine. The specimen comprised PBMCs from blood, sampled 12 days after vaccination. The chain employs TRBV3-1 and TRBJ2-2; TRBD2 agrees at 16 bases. CDR3 sequence (DNA): TGTGCCTTCTTCCCGGGACTAGCGGGAGGGCCGTTAAGAACCGGGGAGCTGTTTTTT. It yields the protein CAFFPGLAGGPLRTGELFF.